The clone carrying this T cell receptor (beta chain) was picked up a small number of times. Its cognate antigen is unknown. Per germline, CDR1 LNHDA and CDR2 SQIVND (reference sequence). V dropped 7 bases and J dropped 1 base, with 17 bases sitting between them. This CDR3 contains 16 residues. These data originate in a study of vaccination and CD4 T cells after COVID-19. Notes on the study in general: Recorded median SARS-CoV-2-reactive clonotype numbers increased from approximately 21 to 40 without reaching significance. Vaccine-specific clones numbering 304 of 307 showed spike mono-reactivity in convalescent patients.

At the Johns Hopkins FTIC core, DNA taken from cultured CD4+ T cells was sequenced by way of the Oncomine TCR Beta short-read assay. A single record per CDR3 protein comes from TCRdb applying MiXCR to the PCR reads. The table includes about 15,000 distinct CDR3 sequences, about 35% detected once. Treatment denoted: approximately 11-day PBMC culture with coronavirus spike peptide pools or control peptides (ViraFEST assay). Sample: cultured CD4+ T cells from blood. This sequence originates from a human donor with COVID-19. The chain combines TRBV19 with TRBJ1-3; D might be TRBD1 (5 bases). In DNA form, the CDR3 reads TGTGCCAGTACTCGAGACCTGGGGGGATCTGGAAACACCATATATTTT. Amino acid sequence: CASTRDLGGSGNTIYF.